These T cell receptor beta chains were read from a single sample in a study of cytomegalovirus exposure and HLA in healthy donors. Clones were sequenced by immunoSEQ multiplex PCR, and TCRdb holds only the in-frame ones, with some missing. The repertoire consists of some 200,000 clones, with around nine tenths occurring once and the leading ten covering roughly 7%. The sequenced material came from PBMCs. These receptors all come from a man under 40 in good health and CMV-seropositive. Each CDR3 is given with its conserved first and last residue. Fields, in order: J gene, D gene, V gene, clone size, CDR3 protein, CDR3 DNA. D genes are given only for firm matches. The size entry is marked missing in some rows and otherwise reads once, few, many or a size class.

>TRBJ1-3|.|TRBV4-1|.
CASSQDPPGSSGNTIYF
TGCGCCAGCAGCCAAGATCCCCCAGGGAGCTCTGGAAACACCATATATTTT
>TRBJ2-7|.|TRBV6-1|.
CASSLGGEQYF
TGTGCCAGCAGTCTCGGCGGGGAGCAGTACTTC
>TRBJ2-7|TRBD1|TRBV28|.
CASSPQGTDEQYF
TGTGCCAGCAGTCCACAGGGGACGGACGAGCAGTACTTC
>TRBJ2-7|.|TRBV7-6|.
CASSLADITTGYEQYF
TGTGCCAGCAGCTTAGCAGACATAACTACGGGATACGAGCAGTACTTC
>TRBJ2-3|.|TRBV5-1|.
CASSLQGGFTDTQYF
TGCGCCAGCAGCTTACAGGGGGGGTTCACAGATACGCAGTATTTT
>TRBJ2-2|.|TRBV18|.
CASSPDSQGGELFF
TGTGCCAGCTCACCGGACTCTCAGGGCGGGGAGCTGTTTTTT
>TRBJ2-7|.|TRBV28|.
CASSLDGYEQYF
TGTGCCAGCAGCCTCGACGGCTACGAGCAGTACTTC
>TRBJ2-1|TRBD2|TRBV7-9|.
CASSLPLMAGGVNEQFF
TGTGCCAGCAGCCTACCACTGATGGCGGGAGGGGTAAATGAGCAGTTCTTC
>TRBJ2-5|.|TRBV29-1|.
CSGARGSETQYF
TGCAGCGGTGCTAGGGGCTCGGAGACCCAGTACTTC
>TRBJ2-1|.|TRBV6-6|.
CASSYETVSKEQFF
TGTGCCAGCAGTTACGAGACAGTGAGTAAGGAGCAGTTCTTC
>TRBJ1-5|TRBD1|TRBV15|.
CATSRGTGGNQPQHF
TGTGCCACCAGCAGAGGGACAGGGGGAAATCAGCCCCAGCATTTT
>TRBJ1-2|TRBD1|TRBV19|once
CASSLAGGNGYTF
TGTGCCAGTAGTCTGGCAGGGGGCAACGGCTACACCTTC
>TRBJ2-2|.|TRBV29-1|.
CSVWENTGELFF
TGCAGCGTGTGGGAGAACACCGGGGAGCTGTTTTTT
>TRBJ2-2|.|TRBV7-3|.
CASSLTPATGELFF
TGTGCCAGCAGCTTGACACCGGCGACCGGGGAGCTGTTTTTT
>TRBJ2-7|TRBD2|TRBV4-3|.
CASSQPTPGASGGVEQYF
TGCGCCAGCAGCCAACCCACTCCGGGGGCTAGCGGGGGAGTCGAGCAGTACTTC